The 5 T cell receptor beta chains listed next were all sequenced from one sample in a study of CD8 T cells in ankylosing spondylitis. Using its own MiXCR run on the 5' RACE reads, TCRdb lists one record per CDR3 protein. The table has some 130,000 distinct CDR3 sequences, roughly 6.6% seen once. The sample taken for sequencing was blood, either unsorted or a sorted T cell fraction (not recorded which). The receptors come from a female donor with ankylosing spondylitis or in good health (not recorded which).

This clonotype came up many times. The chain carries TRBV5-1 and TRBJ1-1; TRBD1 matches 7 bases. Trimming took 3 bases from V and 1 from J; bases not matched to a gene: 3. Looked up from germline, CDR1 is SGHRS and CDR2 is YFSETQ. The CDR3 runs 14 residues. In nucleotides, the CDR3 is TGCGCCAGCAGCTCGGGACAGACGAACACTGAAGCTTTCTTT. This gives the protein CASSSGQTNTEAFF.

The chain recombines TRBV7-8 with TRBJ2-4; tentative D call: TRBD2 (5 bases). Germline assignment: CDR1 SGHVS and CDR2 FQNEAQ. Deletions cut 1 base from V and 8 bases from J, with 12 bases between. The CDR3 covers 14 residues. As DNA, the CDR3 is TGTGCCAGCAGCTTAGTTGGGGTGAGGGACATTCAGTACTTC. Its protein product is CASSLVGVRDIQYF.

This clonotype was counted ten times or more. This chain links TRBV27 with TRBJ1-5, with 8 bases aligning to TRBD1. Germline V gene lookup returns CDR1 MNHEY and CDR2 SMNVEV (reference sequence). V lost 4 bases to trimming and J lost 2 bases; unmatched junction nucleotides: 7. CDR3 length equals 16 residues. CDR3 nucleotide sequence: TGTGCCAGCAGTTCCTGGACAGGGTTGGGCAATCAGCCCCAGCATTTT. Translated, it gives CASSSWTGLGNQPQHF.

V is TRBV7-3 and J is TRBJ1-4, with D perhaps matching TRBD1 (5 bases). V lost 0 bases and J lost 8, with 10 bases in between. The CDR3 contains 14 residues. The germline CDR1 and CDR2 sequences are SGHTA and FQGTGA. CDR3 coding DNA: TGTGCCAGCAGCTTAACCGCCCAGGGCGAAAAACTGTTTTTT. Its protein is CASSLTAQGEKLFF.

Ten or more counts support this clonotype. V is TRBV9 and J is TRBJ1-3; D not resolved. Trimming left V 4 bases short and J 0 bases short, with 8 bases between. The V gene's germline CDR1 is SGDLS and CDR2 YYNGEE. This CDR3 spans 14 amino acids. In DNA, the CDR3 is TGTGCCAGCAGCAGAGAGGGCTCTGGAAACACCATATATTTT. Translation: CASSREGSGNTIYF.